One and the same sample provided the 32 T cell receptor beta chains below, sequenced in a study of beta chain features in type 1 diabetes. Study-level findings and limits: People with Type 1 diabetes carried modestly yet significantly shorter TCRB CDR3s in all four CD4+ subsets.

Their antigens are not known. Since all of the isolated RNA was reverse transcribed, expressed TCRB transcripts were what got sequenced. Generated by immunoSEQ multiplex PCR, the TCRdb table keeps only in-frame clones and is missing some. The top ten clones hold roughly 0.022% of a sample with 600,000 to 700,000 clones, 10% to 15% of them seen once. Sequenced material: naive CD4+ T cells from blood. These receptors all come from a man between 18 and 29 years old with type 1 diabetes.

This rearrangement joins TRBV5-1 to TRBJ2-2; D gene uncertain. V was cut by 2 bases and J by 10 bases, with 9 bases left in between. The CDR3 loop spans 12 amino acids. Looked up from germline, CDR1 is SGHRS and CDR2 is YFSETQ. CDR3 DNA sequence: TGCGCCAGCAGCTTTTCGGGTCTGGAGCTGTTTTTT. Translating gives CASSFSGLELFF.

CDR3: CASSLDRTGANVLTF. The CDR3 coding sequence is TGTGCCAGCAGCCTTGACAGGACTGGGGCCAACGTCCTGACTTTC. The J gene is TRBJ2-6, the V gene TRBV2; weak D call: TRBD1 (6 bases). The CDR3 sequence is 15 residues long. The V end was cut by 6 bases, the J end by 2 bases, with 11 bases between. Germline values: CDR1 SNHLY, CDR2 FYNNEI.

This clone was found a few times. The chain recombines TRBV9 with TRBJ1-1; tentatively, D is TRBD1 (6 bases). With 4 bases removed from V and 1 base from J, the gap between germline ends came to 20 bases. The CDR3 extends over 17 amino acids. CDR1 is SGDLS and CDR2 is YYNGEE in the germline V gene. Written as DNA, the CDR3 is TGTGCCAGCAGCTTACGAGGGGGAGATGTAAAGAACACTGAAGCTTTCTTT. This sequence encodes CASSLRGGDVKNTEAFF.

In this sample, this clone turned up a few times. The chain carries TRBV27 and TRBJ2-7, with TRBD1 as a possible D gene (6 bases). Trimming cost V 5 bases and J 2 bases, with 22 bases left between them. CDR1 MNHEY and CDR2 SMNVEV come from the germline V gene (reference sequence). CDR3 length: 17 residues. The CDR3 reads CASSVWDGQGPTYEQYF. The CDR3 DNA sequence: TGTGCCAGCAGTGTATGGGATGGGCAGGGGCCAACCTACGAGCAGTACTTC.

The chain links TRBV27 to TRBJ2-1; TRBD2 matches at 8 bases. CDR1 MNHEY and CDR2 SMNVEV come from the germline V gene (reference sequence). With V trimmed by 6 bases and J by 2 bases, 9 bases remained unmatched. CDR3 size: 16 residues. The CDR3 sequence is CASRLPGGGTYNEQFF. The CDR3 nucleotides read TGTGCCAGCAGACTCCCGGGAGGGGGGACCTACAATGAGCAGTTCTTC.

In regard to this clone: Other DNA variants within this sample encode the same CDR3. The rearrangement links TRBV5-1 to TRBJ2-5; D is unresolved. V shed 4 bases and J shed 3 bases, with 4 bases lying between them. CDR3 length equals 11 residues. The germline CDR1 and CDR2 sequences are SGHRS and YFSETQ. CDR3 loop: CASSREETQYF. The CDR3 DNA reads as TGCGCCAGCAGCAGGGAAGAGACCCAGTACTTC.

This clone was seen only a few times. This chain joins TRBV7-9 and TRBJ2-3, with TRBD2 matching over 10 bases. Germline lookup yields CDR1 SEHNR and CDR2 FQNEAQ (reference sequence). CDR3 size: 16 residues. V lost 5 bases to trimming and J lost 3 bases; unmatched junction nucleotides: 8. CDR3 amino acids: CASSLGLAGVTDTQYF. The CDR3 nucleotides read TGTGCCAGCAGCCTCGGGCTAGCGGGGGTAACAGATACGCAGTATTTT.

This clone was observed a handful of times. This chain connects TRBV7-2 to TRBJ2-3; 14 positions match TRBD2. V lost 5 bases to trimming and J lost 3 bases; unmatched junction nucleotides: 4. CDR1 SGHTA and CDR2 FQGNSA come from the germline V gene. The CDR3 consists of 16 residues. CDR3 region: CASSEGTSGGTDTQYF. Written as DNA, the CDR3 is TGTGCCAGCAGCGAAGGGACTAGCGGGGGAACAGATACGCAGTATTTT.

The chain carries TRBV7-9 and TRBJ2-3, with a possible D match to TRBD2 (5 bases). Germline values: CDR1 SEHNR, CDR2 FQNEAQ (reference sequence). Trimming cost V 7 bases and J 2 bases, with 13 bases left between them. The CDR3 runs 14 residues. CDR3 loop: CASTPLGDTDTQYF. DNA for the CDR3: TGTGCCAGCACCCCTCTCGGGGACACAGATACGCAGTATTTT.

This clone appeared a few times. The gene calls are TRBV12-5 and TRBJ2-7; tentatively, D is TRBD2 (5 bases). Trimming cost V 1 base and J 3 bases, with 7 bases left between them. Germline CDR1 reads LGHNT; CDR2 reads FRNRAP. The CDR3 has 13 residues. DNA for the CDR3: TGTGCTAGTGGTTTGGGGGGAGTCTACGAGCAGTACTTC. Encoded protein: CASGLGGVYEQYF.

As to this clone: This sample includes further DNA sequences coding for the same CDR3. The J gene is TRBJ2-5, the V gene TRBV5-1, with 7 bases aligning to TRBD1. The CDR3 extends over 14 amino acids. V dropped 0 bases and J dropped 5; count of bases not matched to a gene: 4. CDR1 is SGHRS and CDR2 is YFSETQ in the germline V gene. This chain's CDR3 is CASSLGQGSETQYF. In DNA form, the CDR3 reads TGCGCCAGCAGCTTGGGACAGGGTTCGGAGACCCAGTACTTC.

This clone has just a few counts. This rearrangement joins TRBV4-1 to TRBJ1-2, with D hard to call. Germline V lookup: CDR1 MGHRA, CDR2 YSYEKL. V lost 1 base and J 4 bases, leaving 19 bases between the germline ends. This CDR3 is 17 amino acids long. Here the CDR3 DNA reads TGCGCCAGCAGCCAAGTTAAGAGGACGGAGATATCCTATGGCTACACCTTC. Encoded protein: CASSQVKRTEISYGYTF.

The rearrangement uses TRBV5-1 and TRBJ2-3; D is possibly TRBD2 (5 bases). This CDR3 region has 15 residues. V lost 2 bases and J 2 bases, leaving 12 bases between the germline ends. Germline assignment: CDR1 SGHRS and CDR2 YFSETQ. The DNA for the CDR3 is TGCGCCAGCAGCTTCGGTCGGGGAATCACAGATACGCAGTATTTT. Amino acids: CASSFGRGITDTQYF.

The DNA for the CDR3 is TGTGCCAGCAGTTGGGGACAGGGGAACACTGAAGCTTTCTTT. Its protein is CASSWGQGNTEAFF. This chain links TRBV2 with TRBJ1-1; TRBD1 agrees at 9 bases. J gave up 1 base and V 5 bases, and 2 bases lay outside the gene matches. Germline V lookup: CDR1 SNHLY, CDR2 FYNNEI. CDR3 size: 14 residues. The entire variable domain, with the rest obtained from reference TRBV2 and TRBJ1-1, is as follows: EPEVTQTPSHQVTQMGQEVILRCVPISNHLYFYWYRQILGQKVEFLVSFYNNEISEKSEIFDDQFSVERPDGSNFTLKIRSTKLEDSAMYFCASSWGQGNTEAFFGQGTRLTVV.

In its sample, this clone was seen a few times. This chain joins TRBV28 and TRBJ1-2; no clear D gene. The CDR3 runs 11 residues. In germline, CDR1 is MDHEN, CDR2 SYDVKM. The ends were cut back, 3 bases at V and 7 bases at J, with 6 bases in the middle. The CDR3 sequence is CASSLIGGYTF. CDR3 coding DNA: TGTGCCAGCAGTTTGATCGGTGGCTACACCTTC.

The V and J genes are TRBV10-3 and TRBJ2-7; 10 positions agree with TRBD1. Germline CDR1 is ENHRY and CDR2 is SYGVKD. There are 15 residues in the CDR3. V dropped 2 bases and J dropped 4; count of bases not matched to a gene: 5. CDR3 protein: CAISEPGQGKYEQYF. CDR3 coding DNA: TGTGCCATCAGTGAGCCGGGACAGGGGAAATACGAGCAGTACTTC.

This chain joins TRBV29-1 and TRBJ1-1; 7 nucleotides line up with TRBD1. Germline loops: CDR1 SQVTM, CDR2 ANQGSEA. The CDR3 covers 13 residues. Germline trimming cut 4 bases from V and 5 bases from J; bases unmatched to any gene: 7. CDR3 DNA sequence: TGCAGCGTTGTCCCGACAGGGCGGACTGAAGCTTTCTTT. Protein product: CSVVPTGRTEAFF. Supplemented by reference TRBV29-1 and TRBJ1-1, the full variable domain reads SAVISQKPSRDICQRGTSLTIQCQVDSQVTMMFWYRQQPGQSLTLIATANQGSEATYESGFVIDKFPISRPNLTFSTLTVSNMSPEDSSIYLCSVVPTGRTEAFFGQGTRLTVV.

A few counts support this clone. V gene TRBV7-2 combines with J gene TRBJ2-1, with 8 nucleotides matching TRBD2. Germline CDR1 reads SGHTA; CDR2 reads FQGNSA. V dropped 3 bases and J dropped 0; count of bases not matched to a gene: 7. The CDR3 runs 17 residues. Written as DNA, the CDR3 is TGTGCCAGCAGCTTGTTAGCGGGGCCTAGCTCCTACAATGAGCAGTTCTTC. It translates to CASSLLAGPSSYNEQFF.

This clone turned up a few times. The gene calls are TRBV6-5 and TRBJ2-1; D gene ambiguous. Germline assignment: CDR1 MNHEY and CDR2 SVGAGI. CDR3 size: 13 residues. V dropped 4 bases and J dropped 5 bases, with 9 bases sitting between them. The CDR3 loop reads CASSSDNHNEQFF. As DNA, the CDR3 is TGTGCCAGCAGTTCGGATAATCACAATGAGCAGTTCTTC.

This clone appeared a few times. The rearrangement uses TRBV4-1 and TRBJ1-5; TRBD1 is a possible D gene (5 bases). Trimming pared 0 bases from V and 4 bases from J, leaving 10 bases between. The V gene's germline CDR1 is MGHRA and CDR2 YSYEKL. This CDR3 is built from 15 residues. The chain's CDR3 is CASSQDRQSNQPQHF. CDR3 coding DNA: TGCGCCAGCAGCCAAGACCGACAGTCAAATCAGCCCCAGCATTTT.

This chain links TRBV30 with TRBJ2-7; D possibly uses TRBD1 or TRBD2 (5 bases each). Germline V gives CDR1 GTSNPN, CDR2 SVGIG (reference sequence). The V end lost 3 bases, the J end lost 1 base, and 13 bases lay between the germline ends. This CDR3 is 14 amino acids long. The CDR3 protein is CAWRNRDRSYEQYF. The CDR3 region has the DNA TGTGCCTGGAGGAACCGGGACCGTTCCTACGAGCAGTACTTC.

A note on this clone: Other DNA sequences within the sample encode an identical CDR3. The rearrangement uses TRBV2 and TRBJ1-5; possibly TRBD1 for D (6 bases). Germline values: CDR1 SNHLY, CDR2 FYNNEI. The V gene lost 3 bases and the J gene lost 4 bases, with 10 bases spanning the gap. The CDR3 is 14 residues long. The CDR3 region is CASSEGQGNQPQHF. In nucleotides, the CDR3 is TGTGCCAGCAGTGAGGGGCAGGGGAATCAGCCCCAGCATTTT.

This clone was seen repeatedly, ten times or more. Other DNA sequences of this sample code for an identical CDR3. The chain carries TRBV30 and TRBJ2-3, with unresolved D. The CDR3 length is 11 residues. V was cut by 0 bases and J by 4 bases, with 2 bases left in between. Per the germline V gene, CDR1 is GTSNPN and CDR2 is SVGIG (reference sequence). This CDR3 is CAWSVSDTQYF. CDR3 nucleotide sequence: TGTGCCTGGAGTGTATCAGATACGCAGTATTTT.

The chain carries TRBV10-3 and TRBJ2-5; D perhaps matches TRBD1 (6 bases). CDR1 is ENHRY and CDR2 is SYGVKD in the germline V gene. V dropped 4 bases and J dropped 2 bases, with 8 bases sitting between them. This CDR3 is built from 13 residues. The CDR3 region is CAISGTAQETQYF. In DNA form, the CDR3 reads TGTGCCATCAGTGGGACAGCTCAAGAGACCCAGTACTTC.

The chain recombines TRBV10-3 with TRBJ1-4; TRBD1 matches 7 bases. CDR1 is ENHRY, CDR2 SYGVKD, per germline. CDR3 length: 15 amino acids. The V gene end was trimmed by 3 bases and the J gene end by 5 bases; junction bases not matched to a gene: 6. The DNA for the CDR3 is TGTGCCATCAGTGACCGTACAGGGGTGAATGAAAAACTGTTTTTT. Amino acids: CAISDRTGVNEKLFF.

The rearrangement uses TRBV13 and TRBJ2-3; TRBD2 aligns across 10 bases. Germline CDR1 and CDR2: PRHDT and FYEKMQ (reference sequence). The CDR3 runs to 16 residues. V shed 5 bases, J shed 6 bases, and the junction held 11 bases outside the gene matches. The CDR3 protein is CASSPGLAVRGDTQYF. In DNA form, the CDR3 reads TGTGCCAGCAGCCCCGGACTAGCGGTACGAGGTGATACGCAGTATTTT.

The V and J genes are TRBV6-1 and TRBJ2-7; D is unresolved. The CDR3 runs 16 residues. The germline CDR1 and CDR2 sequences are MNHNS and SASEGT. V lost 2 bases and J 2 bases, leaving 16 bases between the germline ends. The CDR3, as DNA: TGTGCCAGCAGTGAACACCTGGCAGCGAAACCCTACGAGCAGTACTTC. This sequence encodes CASSEHLAAKPYEQYF.

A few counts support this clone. Written as DNA, the CDR3 is TGTGCCAGCAGCTTAGTACTGACTATGAACACTGAAGCTTTCTTT. Residues: CASSLVLTMNTEAFF. The V and J genes are TRBV13 and TRBJ1-1, with D unclear. The ends were cut back, 1 base at V and 0 bases at J, with 9 bases in the middle. The CDR3 is 15 amino acids. The germline V gene has CDR1 PRHDT and CDR2 FYEKMQ (reference sequence).

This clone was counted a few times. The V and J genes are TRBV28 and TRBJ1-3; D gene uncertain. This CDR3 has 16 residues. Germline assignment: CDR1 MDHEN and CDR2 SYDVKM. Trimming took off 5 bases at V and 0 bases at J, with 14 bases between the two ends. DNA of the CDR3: TGTGCCAGCAGTCTGCGGACGGCAAGCTCTGGAAACACCATATATTTT. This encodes CASSLRTASSGNTIYF.

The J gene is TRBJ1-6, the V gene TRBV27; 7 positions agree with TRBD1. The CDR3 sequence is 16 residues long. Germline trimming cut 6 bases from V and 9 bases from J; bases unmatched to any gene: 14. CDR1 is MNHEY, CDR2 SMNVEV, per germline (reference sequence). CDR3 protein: CASSPRGGHFGSPLHF. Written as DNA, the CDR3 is TGTGCCAGCAGCCCTCGAGGGGGCCATTTCGGTTCACCCCTCCACTTT.

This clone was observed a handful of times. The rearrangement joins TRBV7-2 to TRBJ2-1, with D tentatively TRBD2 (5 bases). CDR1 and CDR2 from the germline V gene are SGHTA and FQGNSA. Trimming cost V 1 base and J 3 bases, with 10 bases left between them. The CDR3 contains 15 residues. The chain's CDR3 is CASSLDPGGYNEQFF. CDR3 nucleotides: TGTGCCAGCAGCTTAGACCCAGGAGGCTACAATGAGCAGTTCTTC.

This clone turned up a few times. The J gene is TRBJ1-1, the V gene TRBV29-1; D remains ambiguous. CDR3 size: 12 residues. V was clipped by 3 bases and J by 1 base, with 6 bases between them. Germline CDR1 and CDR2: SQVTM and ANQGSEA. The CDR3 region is CSVDGENTEAFF. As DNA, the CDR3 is TGCAGCGTTGACGGGGAGAACACTGAAGCTTTCTTT.